This T cell receptor (beta chain) was recovered during a study of T cell changes during pregnancy in multiple sclerosis. Here immunoSEQ multiplex PCR was the method, and the copy in TCRdb shows in-frame clones only, minus some. In the table there are some 77,000 clones, under 95% of which are singletons. V was trimmed by 0 bases and J by 8 bases, leaving 10 bases between them. CDR3 length: 12 amino acids. CDR1 is GTSNPN, CDR2 SVGIG, per germline (reference sequence). This chain links TRBV30 with TRBJ1-1; no firm D call. The input for sequencing was peripheral blood, taken after pregnancy. The TCR comes from a female donor in good health, enrolled as a control in a pregnancy study. The CDR3 spells CAWSVWSGEAFF. In DNA form, the CDR3 reads TGTGCCTGGAGTGTGTGGTCGGGGGAAGCTTTCTTT.